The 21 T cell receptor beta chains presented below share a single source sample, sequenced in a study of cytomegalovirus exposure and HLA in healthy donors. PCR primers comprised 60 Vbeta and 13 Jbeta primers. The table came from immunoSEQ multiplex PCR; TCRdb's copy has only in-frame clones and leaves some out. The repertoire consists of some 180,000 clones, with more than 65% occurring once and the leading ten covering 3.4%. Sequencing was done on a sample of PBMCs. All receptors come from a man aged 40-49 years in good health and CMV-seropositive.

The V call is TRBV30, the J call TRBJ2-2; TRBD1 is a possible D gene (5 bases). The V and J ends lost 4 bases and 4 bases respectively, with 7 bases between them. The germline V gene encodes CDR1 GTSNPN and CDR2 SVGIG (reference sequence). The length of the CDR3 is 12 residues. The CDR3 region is CAWTGFTGELFF. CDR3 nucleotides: TGTGCCTGGACAGGGTTCACCGGGGAGCTGTTTTTT.

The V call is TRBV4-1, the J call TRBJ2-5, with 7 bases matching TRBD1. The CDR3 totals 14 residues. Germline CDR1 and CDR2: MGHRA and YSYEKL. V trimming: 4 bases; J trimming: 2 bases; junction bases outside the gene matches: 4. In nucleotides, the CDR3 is TGCGCCAGCAGCCTTCGGACAGGACAAGAGACCCAGTACTTC. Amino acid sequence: CASSLRTGQETQYF.

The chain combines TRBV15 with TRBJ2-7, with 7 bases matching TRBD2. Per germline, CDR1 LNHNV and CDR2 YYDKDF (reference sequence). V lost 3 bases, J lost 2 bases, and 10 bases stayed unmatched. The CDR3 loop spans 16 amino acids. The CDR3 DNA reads TGTGCCACCAGCAGCTCGCTTGGGGGGGATCCCTACGAGCAGTACTTC. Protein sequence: CATSSSLGGDPYEQYF.

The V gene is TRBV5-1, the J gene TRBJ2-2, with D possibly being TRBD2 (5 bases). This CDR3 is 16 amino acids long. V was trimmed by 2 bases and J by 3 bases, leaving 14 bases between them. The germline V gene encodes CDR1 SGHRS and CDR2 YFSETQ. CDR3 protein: CASSLPRGRDTGELFF. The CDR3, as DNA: TGCGCCAGCAGCTTACCTCGGGGTAGGGACACCGGGGAGCTGTTTTTT.

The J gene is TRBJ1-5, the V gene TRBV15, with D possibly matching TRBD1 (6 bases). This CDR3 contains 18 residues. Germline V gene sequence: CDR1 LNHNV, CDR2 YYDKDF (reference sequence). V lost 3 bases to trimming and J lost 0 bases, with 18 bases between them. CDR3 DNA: TGTGCCACCAGCAGTCCCGCCGGGGGGACACATAGCAATCAGCCCCAGCATTTT. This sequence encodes CATSSPAGGTHSNQPQHF.

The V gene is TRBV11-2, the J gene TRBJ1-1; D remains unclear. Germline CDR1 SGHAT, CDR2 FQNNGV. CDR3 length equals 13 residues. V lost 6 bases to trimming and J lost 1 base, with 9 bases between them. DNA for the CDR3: TGTGCCAGCAGACTAACCAGGAACACTGAAGCTTTCTTT. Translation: CASRLTRNTEAFF.

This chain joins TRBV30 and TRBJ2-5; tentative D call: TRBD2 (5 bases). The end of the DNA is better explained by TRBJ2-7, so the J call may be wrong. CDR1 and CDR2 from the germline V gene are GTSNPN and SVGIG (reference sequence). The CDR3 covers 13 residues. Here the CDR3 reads CAWRAGGTYEQYF. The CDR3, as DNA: TGTGCCTGGAGGGCCGGAGGTACCTACGAGCAGTACTTC.

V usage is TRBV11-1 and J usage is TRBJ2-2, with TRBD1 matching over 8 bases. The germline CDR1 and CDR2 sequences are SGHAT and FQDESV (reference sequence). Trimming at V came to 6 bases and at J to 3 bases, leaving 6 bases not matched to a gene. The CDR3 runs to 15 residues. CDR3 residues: CASRSGTGDTGELFF. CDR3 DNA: TGTGCCAGCAGATCCGGGACAGGAGACACCGGGGAGCTGTTTTTT.

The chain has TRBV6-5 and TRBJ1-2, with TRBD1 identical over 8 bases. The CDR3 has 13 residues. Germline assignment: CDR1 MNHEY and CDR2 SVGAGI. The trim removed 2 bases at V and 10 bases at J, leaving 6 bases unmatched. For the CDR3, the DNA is TGTGCCAGCAGTTACCTCAGACAGGGGCCCTACACCTTC. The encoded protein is CASSYLRQGPYTF.

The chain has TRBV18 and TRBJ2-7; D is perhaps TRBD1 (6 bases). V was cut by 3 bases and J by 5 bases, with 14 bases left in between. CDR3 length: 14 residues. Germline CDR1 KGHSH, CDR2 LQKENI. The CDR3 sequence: CASSPETGADEQYF. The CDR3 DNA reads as TGTGCCAGCTCACCCGAGACAGGAGCGGACGAGCAGTACTTC. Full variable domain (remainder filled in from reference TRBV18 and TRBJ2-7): NAGVMQNPRHLVRRRGQEARLRCSPMKGHSHVYWYRQLPEEGLKFMVYLQKENIIDESGMPKERFSAEFPKEGPSILRIQQVVRGDSAAYFCASSPETGADEQYFGPGTRLTVT.

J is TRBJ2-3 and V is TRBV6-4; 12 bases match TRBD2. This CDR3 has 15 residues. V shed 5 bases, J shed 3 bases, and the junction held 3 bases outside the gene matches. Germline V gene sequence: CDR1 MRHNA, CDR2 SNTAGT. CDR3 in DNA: TGTGCCAGCAGTCCCGGACTAGCGGGGACAGATACGCAGTATTTT. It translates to CASSPGLAGTDTQYF.

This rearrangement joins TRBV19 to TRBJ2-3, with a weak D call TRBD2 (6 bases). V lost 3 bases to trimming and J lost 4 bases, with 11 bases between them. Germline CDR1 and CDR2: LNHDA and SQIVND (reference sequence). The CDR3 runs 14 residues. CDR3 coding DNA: TGTGCCAGTAGTATGGGGGGTGGGTCAGATACGCAGTATTTT. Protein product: CASSMGGGSDTQYF. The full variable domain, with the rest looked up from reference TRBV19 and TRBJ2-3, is DGGITQSPKYLFRKEGQNVTLSCEQNLNHDAMYWYRQDPGQGLRLIYYSQIVNDFQKGDIAEGYSVSREKKESFPLTVTSAQKNPTAFYLCASSMGGGSDTQYFGPGTRLTVL.

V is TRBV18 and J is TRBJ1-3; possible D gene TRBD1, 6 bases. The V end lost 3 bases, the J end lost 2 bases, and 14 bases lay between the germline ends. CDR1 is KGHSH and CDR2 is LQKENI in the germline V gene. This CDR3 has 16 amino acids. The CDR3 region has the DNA TGTGCCAGCTCACCGCAAACCGGGACAACTGGAAACACCATATATTTT. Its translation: CASSPQTGTTGNTIYF.

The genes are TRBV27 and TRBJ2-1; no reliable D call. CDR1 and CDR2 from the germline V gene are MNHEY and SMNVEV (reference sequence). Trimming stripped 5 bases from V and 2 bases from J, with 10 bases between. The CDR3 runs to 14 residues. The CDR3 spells CASSQFQPYNEQFF. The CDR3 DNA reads TGTGCCAGCAGTCAGTTCCAACCCTACAATGAGCAGTTCTTC.

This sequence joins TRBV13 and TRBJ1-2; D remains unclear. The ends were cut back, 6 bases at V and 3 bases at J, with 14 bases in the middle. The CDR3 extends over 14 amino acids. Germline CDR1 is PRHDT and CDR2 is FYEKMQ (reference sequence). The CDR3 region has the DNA TGTGCCAGCAGACCAAGTCGGGGTGACTATGGCTACACCTTC. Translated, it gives CASRPSRGDYGYTF.

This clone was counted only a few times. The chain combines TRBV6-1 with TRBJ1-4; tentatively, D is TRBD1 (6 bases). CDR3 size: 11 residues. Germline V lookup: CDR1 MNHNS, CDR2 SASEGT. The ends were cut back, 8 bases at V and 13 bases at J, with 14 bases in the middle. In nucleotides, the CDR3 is TGTGCCAGCGGGGCGGGGGCTAGACTGTTTTTT. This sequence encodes CASGAGARLFF.

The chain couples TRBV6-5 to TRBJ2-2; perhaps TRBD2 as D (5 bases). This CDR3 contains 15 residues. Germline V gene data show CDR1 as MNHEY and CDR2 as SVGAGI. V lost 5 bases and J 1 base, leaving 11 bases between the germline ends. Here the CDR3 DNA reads TGTGCCAGCAGTCCCCCGGCGGGGAACACCGGGGAGCTGTTTTTT. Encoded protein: CASSPPAGNTGELFF.

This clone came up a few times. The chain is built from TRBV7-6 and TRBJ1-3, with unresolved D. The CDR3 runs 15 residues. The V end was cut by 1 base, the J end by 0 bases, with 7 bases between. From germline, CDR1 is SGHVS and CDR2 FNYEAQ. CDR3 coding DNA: TGTGCCAGCAGCTTAGATTCCAACTCTGGAAACACCATATATTTT. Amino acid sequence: CASSLDSNSGNTIYF.

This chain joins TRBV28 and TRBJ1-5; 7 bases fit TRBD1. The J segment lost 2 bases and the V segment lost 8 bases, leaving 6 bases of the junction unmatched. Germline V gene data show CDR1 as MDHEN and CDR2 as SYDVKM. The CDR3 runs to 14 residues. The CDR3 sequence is CASEGAGGNQPQHF. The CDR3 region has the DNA TGTGCCAGCGAGGGGGCTGGGGGCAATCAGCCCCAGCATTTT.

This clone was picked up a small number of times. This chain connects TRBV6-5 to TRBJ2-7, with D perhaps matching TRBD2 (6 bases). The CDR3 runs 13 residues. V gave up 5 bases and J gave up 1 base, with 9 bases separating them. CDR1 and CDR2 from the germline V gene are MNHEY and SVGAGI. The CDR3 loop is CASSLGGSYEQYF. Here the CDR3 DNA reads TGTGCCAGCAGTCTTGGGGGGTCCTACGAGCAGTACTTC.

CDR3 residues: CASRSGQAGEQYF. In nucleotides, the CDR3 is TGTGCCAGCAGATCGGGACAGGCTGGAGAGCAGTACTTC. V gene TRBV28 combines with J gene TRBJ2-7, with 8 nucleotides matching TRBD1. V lost 6 bases, J lost 7 bases, and 8 bases stayed unmatched. Looked up from germline, CDR1 is MDHEN and CDR2 is SYDVKM. There are 13 residues in the CDR3.